These T cell receptor beta chains were read from a single sample in a study of regulatory T cells in long-lasting Graves disease. TCRdb independently ran MiXCR on the multiplex PCR reads; one entry per CDR3 protein. Of a few hundred thousand distinct CDR3 sequences in the sample, roughly 17% were seen once. The same sample was also studied in work on T cells in Graves' hyperthyroidism and ophthalmopathy.

The sample here was peripheral blood mononuclear cells (PBMCs), taken at new diagnosis, from a patient treated with antithyroid drugs. The origin of the receptors is a man in his forties or fifties with Graves disease. CDR3s include the opening cysteine and the closing phenylalanine or tryptophan. The order of the fields is D gene, clone size, J gene, V gene, CDR3 DNA, CDR3 protein. A D gene is named only where the DNA matches it firmly. Rows give clone size only sometimes, using once, few, many, or a class for an expanded clone.

>TRBD1|few|TRBJ2-3|TRBV9
TGTGCCAGCAGCCGGGACAGCCTAAAGGGTACGCAGTATTTT
CASSRDSLKGTQYF
>NA|many|TRBJ1-2|TRBV3-1
TGTGCCAGCCAAAAGGACAGCTCCTATGGCTACACCTTC
CASQKDSSYGYTF
>NA|few|TRBJ1-2|TRBV20-1
TGCAGTGCTGGAGATGGCAACAGGGTCTCTAACTATGGCTACACCTTC
CSAGDGNRVSNYGYTF
>NA|NA|TRBJ1-2|TRBV6-2/TRBV6-3
TGTGCCAGCAGTTACGCCAGGGTTGGGGGCTACACCTTC
CASSYARVGGYTF
>NA|few|TRBJ1-2|TRBV7-8
TGTGCCAGCAGCCCCAGAAGGAGTTCTAACTATGGCTACACCTTC
CASSPRRSSNYGYTF
>TRBD1|NA|TRBJ1-6|TRBV20-1
TGCAGTGCACGACAGGGGTCCTATAATTCACCCCTCCACTTT
CSARQGSYNSPLHF
>NA|many|TRBJ1-1|TRBV11-3
TGTGCCAGCAGCACCCAACACGGGCAGAACACTGAAGCTTTCTTT
CASSTQHGQNTEAFF
>NA|many|TRBJ2-7|TRBV4-1
TGCGCCAGCAGCCAAGGTGACGGGGAGCAGTACTTC
CASSQGDGEQYF
>TRBD2|many|TRBJ2-7|TRBV14
TGTGCCAGCAGCCATGGGACTAGTAGATTCTACGAGCAGTACTTC
CASSHGTSRFYEQYF
>NA|many|TRBJ2-1|TRBV7-7
TGTGCCAGCAGTTTGGACATGGCCAGGTCCAATGAGCAGTTCTTC
CASSLDMARSNEQFF
>TRBD1|NA|TRBJ1-4|TRBV20-1
TGCAGTGCTAGAGATCCGACAGGGTCTCGGGAAAAACTGTTTTTT
CSARDPTGSREKLFF
>NA|many|TRBJ1-5|TRBV6-1
TGTGCCAGCAGTGAGTCAGGGAACAATCAGCCCCAGCATTTT
CASSESGNNQPQHF
>TRBD1|many|TRBJ2-2|TRBV24-1
TGTGCCACCAGTGATTTGGACTCAGGGGGCTCCGGGGAGCTGTTTTTT
CATSDLDSGGSGELFF
>TRBD1|many|TRBJ1-1|TRBV6-5
TGTGCCAGCAGTTCCCAACCGGGACAGGGATCGGGCACTGAAGCTTTCTTT
CASSSQPGQGSGTEAFF
>NA|many|TRBJ2-1|TRBV28
TGTGCCAGCAGTCCCATCAACATTCGACAGCCTCAGCAGTTCTTC
CASSPINIRQPQQFF
>NA|many|TRBJ1-4|TRBV12-5
TGTGCTAGTGGTTTGCAGGGAGCGGCTAATGAAAAACTGTTTTTT
CASGLQGAANEKLFF
>TRBD1|NA|TRBJ2-7|TRBV20-1
TGCAGTGCTCACAGGGGCCCGGGCTACGAGCAGTACTTC
CSAHRGPGYEQYF
>NA|many|TRBJ2-1|TRBV5-1
TGCGCCAGCAGCCGAAGGCAGAACTCCTACAATGAGCAGTTCTTC
CASSRRQNSYNEQFF
>TRBD1|many|TRBJ2-7|TRBV9
TGTGCCAGCAGTCCCGGGACAGGGGTCTCCTACGAGCAGTACTTC
CASSPGTGVSYEQYF
>NA|many|TRBJ1-2|TRBV18
TGTGCCAGCTCACCAGGGAGGGTCGGGGCGATCGACTATGGCTACACCTTC
CASSPGRVGAIDYGYTF
>NA|NA|TRBJ2-2|TRBV4-1
TGCGCCAGCAGCCCGAAGACAGGCCGAATAGACCCCGCCGGGGAGCTGTTTTTT
CASSPKTGRIDPAGELFF
>NA|many|TRBJ1-1|TRBV5-1
TGCGCCAGCAGCTATAGCGGACGGAGGGGCTATACTGAAGCTTTCTTT
CASSYSGRRGYTEAFF
>TRBD2|few|TRBJ2-5|TRBV4-2
TGTGCCAGCAGCCCCGGGGGTGGAGCGGGGGACGAGACCCAGTACTTC
CASSPGGGAGDETQYF
>NA|few|TRBJ1-5|TRBV2
TGTGCCAGCAGTAGGGAGAACAATCAGCCCCAGCATTTT
CASSRENNQPQHF
>NA|many|TRBJ2-1|TRBV5-1
TGCGCCAGCAGCTTCATGGGGGGCTCCTACAATGAGCAGTTCTTC
CASSFMGGSYNEQFF
>NA|many|TRBJ2-7|TRBV27
TGTGCCAGCAGTCCCCGTAGTCCCCGCTACGAGCAGTACTTC
CASSPRSPRYEQYF
>NA|many|TRBJ2-5|TRBV27
TGTGCCAGCAGTTTAAAAAGCGGTCAAGAGACCCAGTACTTC
CASSLKSGQETQYF
>NA|few|TRBJ1-4|TRBV6-1
TGTGCCAGCAGTATCGGAGGTGCAACTAATGAAAAACTGTTTTTT
CASSIGGATNEKLFF
>NA|few|TRBJ2-7|TRBV19
TGTGCCAGTAGTACAACCGGGACCCAACTACACGAGCAGTACTTC
CASSTTGTQLHEQYF
>NA|many|TRBJ1-2|TRBV2
TGTGCCAGCAGTGTGTTAACGGGGGCAAACTATGGCTACACCTTC
CASSVLTGANYGYTF
>TRBD1|many|TRBJ2-1|TRBV2
TGTGCCAGCAGTGCTACGACAGGGGGCCGGAATGAGCAGTTCTTC
CASSATTGGRNEQFF
>NA|many|TRBJ2-3|TRBV7-9
TGTGCCAGCAGCTCGGCAGGGGCACCCACAGATACGCAGTATTTT
CASSSAGAPTDTQYF
>NA|NA|TRBJ2-2|TRBV20-1
TGCAGTGCTGTCTTGGGGACGGCTGACGGGGAGCTGTTTTTT
CSAVLGTADGELFF
>TRBD2|many|TRBJ2-3|TRBV6-2/TRBV6-3
TGTGCCAGCACTCCGGGACTAGCGGACACAGATACGCAGTATTTT
CASTPGLADTDTQYF
>NA|many|TRBJ1-2|TRBV5-1
TGCGCCAGCAGCTTGTCCTCCCAGACAGCGAACTATGGCTACACCTTC
CASSLSSQTANYGYTF
>NA|many|TRBJ2-5|TRBV7-2
TGTGCCAGCAGCTCCGGGGTCAGCATATATCAAGAGTCCCAGTACTTC
CASSSGVSIYQESQYF
>NA|many|TRBJ2-1|TRBV7-2
TGTGCCAGCAGCTTGTCTCGCGGGCCTTGGTTCTTC
CASSLSRGPWFF
>NA|many|TRBJ1-3|TRBV7-6
TGTGCCAGCAGCAAGTCGCGGACTGGGGGAAACACCATATATTTT
CASSKSRTGGNTIYF
>NA|many|TRBJ1-3|TRBV10-3
TGTGCCATCAGCGAGGTGCGAAGGGCTGGAAACACCATATATTTT
CAISEVRRAGNTIYF
>NA|many|TRBJ2-5|TRBV29-1
TGCAGCGTTGAAAAAGAGACCCAGTACTTC
CSVEKETQYF
>TRBD1|many|TRBJ2-5|TRBV18
TGTGCCAGCTCACCCTTGGACAGGGGAGAGACCCAGTACTTC
CASSPLDRGETQYF
>NA|many|TRBJ2-7|TRBV28
TGTGCCAGCAGTCGATCGGGGGCGAGGGGAGCCTACGAGCAGTACTTC
CASSRSGARGAYEQYF
>NA|many|TRBJ1-1|TRBV9
TGTGCCAGCAGCGTAGACGCCGGAATGAACACTGAAGCTTTCTTT
CASSVDAGMNTEAFF
>NA|many|TRBJ1-5|TRBV12-3/TRBV12-4
TGTGCCAGCAGTTCCGCCTGGGGGGCCAATCAGCCCCAGCATTTT
CASSSAWGANQPQHF
>TRBD1|NA|TRBJ1-5|TRBV28
TGTGCCAGCAGTATCACCGGGGGACAGGCGCTTAATCAGCCCCAGCATTTT
CASSITGGQALNQPQHF
>TRBD2|many|TRBJ2-7|TRBV30
TGTGCCTGGGGGACTAGCTCCTACGAGCAGTACTTC
CAWGTSSYEQYF
>NA|many|TRBJ2-7|TRBV20-1
TGCAGTGCTGTGCTGGGGTTTACGGAGCAGTACTTC
CSAVLGFTEQYF
>NA|few|TRBJ2-4|TRBV6-2/TRBV6-3
TGTGCCAGCAGTTCTAAAGGCATTCAGTACTTC
CASSSKGIQYF
>NA|few|TRBJ2-7|TRBV29-1
TGCAGCGTTGAAGGCGGACTCTACGAGCAGTACTTC
CSVEGGLYEQYF
>TRBD2|NA|TRBJ2-1|TRBV7-2
TGTGCCAGCAGCTTAGTGGGTAGCGGGGGGGCCAGCTCCTACAATGAGCAGTTCTTC
CASSLVGSGGASSYNEQFF
>TRBD1|once|TRBJ1-1|TRBV5-4
TGTGCCAGCAGCACTGTACAGGGGGCCGATGAAGCTTTCTTT
CASSTVQGADEAFF
>NA|many|TRBJ2-7|TRBV6-2/TRBV6-3
TGTGCCAGCACCAAAGGGGGGTCCGTCTCCTACGAGCAGTACTTC
CASTKGGSVSYEQYF
>NA|many|TRBJ1-5|TRBV18
TGTGCCAGCTCAGGGGGCGCAAGCAATCAGCCCCAGCATTTT
CASSGGASNQPQHF
>TRBD1|many|TRBJ2-2|TRBV7-2
TGTGCCAGCAGGACAGGGGGCGGGACCGGGGAGCTGTTTTTT
CASRTGGGTGELFF
>NA|few|TRBJ1-1|TRBV6-1
TGTGCCAGCAGCGAAGGGTCCCCTTACACTGAAGCTTTCTTT
CASSEGSPYTEAFF
>NA|NA|TRBJ1-2|TRBV28
TGTGCCAGCACCCTGGGGTCAGGAAATAACTATGGCTACACCTTC
CASTLGSGNNYGYTF
>NA|few|TRBJ2-5|TRBV20-1
TGCAGTGCTGAAGATATAGAGACCCAGTACTTC
CSAEDIETQYF
>NA|NA|TRBJ1-4|TRBV29-1
TGCAGCGTTGAACCCTCACGAGGTGAAAAACTGTTTTTT
CSVEPSRGEKLFF
>NA|many|TRBJ1-1|TRBV4-3
TGCGCCAGCAGCCAAGTAACGGGCAGCGGAGGTACTGAAGCTTTCTTT
CASSQVTGSGGTEAFF
>NA|many|TRBJ2-5|TRBV7-8
TGTGCCAGCAGCTTCAGGGACGGCCAAGAGACCCAGTACTTC
CASSFRDGQETQYF